Listed below are T cell receptor beta chains from one sample, sequenced in a study of post-analysis software for immune sequencing data. TCRdb ran MiXCR on the PCR reads and lists one entry per CDR3 protein. The sample consists of hundreds of thousands of distinct CDR3 sequences, 35% to 45% of them appearing once. The sample consisted of blood. Receptors were obtained from a girl aged 2 to 10 with multiple sclerosis. The CDR3 runs from the conserved cysteine through the conserved F or W. A D gene is named only where the DNA matches it firmly. A clone size is listed for some rows: how often the clone was seen (once, few, many), or a class if it is expanded.

cdr3_nt cdr3_aa d_call clone_size cdr3_length j_call v_call
TGCAGTGCGGCACCGGGACTAGCGGCCGAGCAGTACTTC CSAAPGLAAEQYF TRBD2 NA 13 TRBJ2-7 TRBV20-1
TGCGCCAGCAGCTTGGCGGGACTAGCGGGGGGCCCCAATGAGCAGTTCTTC CASSLAGLAGGPNEQFF TRBD2 NA 17 TRBJ2-1 TRBV5-1
TGCGCCAGCAGCCCGAGGCTACATTTCACAGATACGCAGTATTTT CASSPRLHFTDTQYF NA few 15 TRBJ2-3 TRBV5-1
TGCAGCGTTTCGTCCCAGGGGGGGAGTGAGCAGTTCTTC CSVSSQGGSEQFF NA NA 13 TRBJ2-1 TRBV29-1
TGTGCCTGCAGCCCGACAGGGGGACCTAACTATGGCTACACCTTC CACSPTGGPNYGYTF TRBD1 NA 15 TRBJ1-2 TRBV3-1
TGTGTCAGCTCACCCAATCGAGGCAATGAGCAGTTCTTC CVSSPNRGNEQFF NA NA 13 TRBJ2-1 TRBV18
TGTGCCAGCAGCCAAGCCGACTCCTACGAGCAGTACTTC CASSQADSYEQYF NA NA 13 TRBJ2-7 TRBV3-1
TGCGCCAGCGCTCGTCGGGATACGCAGTATTTT CASARRDTQYF NA NA 11 TRBJ2-3 TRBV5-1
TGTGCCAGCAGCAAATGGACAGGTCGAAGCTCCTACAATGAGCAGTTCTTC CASSKWTGRSSYNEQFF TRBD1 NA 17 TRBJ2-1 TRBV7-9
TGCGCCAGCGCGACGGAGTTGCCTTCCTACAATGAGCAGTTCTTC CASATELPSYNEQFF NA NA 15 TRBJ2-1 TRBV5-1
TGTGCCAGCAGTTCCCACGACAGGTTGACGTCCTACGAGCAGTACTTC CASSSHDRLTSYEQYF NA NA 16 TRBJ2-7 TRBV28
TGTGCCAGCAGCTTAGGTCCGGACAGCTACACAGATACGCAGTATTTT CASSLGPDSYTDTQYF NA few 16 TRBJ2-3 TRBV11-2
TGCGCCCGCGTCGAGGAGGGTACCCAGTACTTC CARVEEGTQYF NA NA 11 TRBJ2-5 TRBV5-1
TGTGCCAGCAGCTTGGGTACGGCGGCTAACTATGGCTACACCTTC CASSLGTAANYGYTF NA few 15 TRBJ1-2 TRBV5-5
TGCGCCAGCAGCCAAGCCCTACTGGACTACGAGCAGTTCTTC CASSQALLDYEQFF NA few 14 TRBJ2-1 TRBV4-3
TGTGCCAGCAGGACGACAGGGGTTGGGGACGAGCAGTACTTC CASRTTGVGDEQYF TRBD1 NA 14 TRBJ2-7 TRBV2
TGTGCCTGGAGTGGGGACAGGGGGTACCGCGATGAGCAGTTCTTC CAWSGDRGYRDEQFF TRBD1 few 15 TRBJ2-1 TRBV30
TGTGCCAGCAGTTTCAGACTAGCCCTGGTGAACAATGAGCAGTTCTTC CASSFRLALVNNEQFF TRBD2 NA 16 TRBJ2-1 TRBV12-3/TRBV12-4
TGTGCCAGCAGTTACTCTAAAAATGAAGCTTTCTTT CASSYSKNEAFF NA NA 12 TRBJ1-1 TRBV6-5
TGTGCCAGCAGCGTAGGACTAGCGGGAGCAGATACGCAGTATTTT CASSVGLAGADTQYF TRBD2 few 15 TRBJ2-3 TRBV7-3
TGCAGCGTTGACAGGGGAAGAGCCGGGGAGCTGTTTTTT CSVDRGRAGELFF NA few 13 TRBJ2-2 TRBV29-1
TGCGCCAGCAGCCAAACATACCCCGGGACGGGTGAAGCTTTCTTT CASSQTYPGTGEAFF NA NA 15 TRBJ1-1 TRBV4-1
TGTGCCAGCAGTTTCCCTCCTGGCGGAATCACGGATGAGCAGTTCTTC CASSFPPGGITDEQFF NA NA 16 TRBJ2-1 TRBV6-6
TGTGCCAGCAGTCCGACAGGGGGCACCGACGAGCAGTACTTC CASSPTGGTDEQYF TRBD1 NA 14 TRBJ2-7 TRBV12-3/TRBV12-4
TGTGCTAGTGGTTTGGTGGGTCAGCCCCAGCATTTT CASGLVGQPQHF NA NA 12 TRBJ1-5 TRBV12-5
TGTGCCAGCAGCTTGGGGCGGGGGCATGGCTACACCTTC CASSLGRGHGYTF NA NA 13 TRBJ1-2 TRBV5-4
TGTGCCAGCAGCTTAGATGGGCCAGGGGCCGTAAGAATAGATACGCAGTATTTT CASSLDGPGAVRIDTQYF NA NA 18 TRBJ2-3 TRBV7-2
TGTGCCAGCAGCTCCTTCAACCTCATGAACACTGAAGCTTTCTTT CASSSFNLMNTEAFF NA few 15 TRBJ1-1 TRBV7-3
TGTGTCAGCAGCCCCGAGAGTGGCGCAGATACGCAGTATTTT CVSSPESGADTQYF NA NA 14 TRBJ2-3 TRBV7-3
TGTGCCAGCAGTTACTCCTCACTAGCGGGACTAGCCAAAAACATTCAGTACTTC CASSYSSLAGLAKNIQYF TRBD2 NA 18 TRBJ2-4 TRBV6-2/TRBV6-3
TGCGCCAGCAGCTTCACGGAAAGCGATTCACCCCTCCACTTT CASSFTESDSPLHF NA NA 14 TRBJ1-6 TRBV5-1
TGTGCCAGCAGCTTGTGGGACAGGGTGCTTGGGGCCAACGTCCTGACTTTC CASSLWDRVLGANVLTF TRBD1 NA 17 TRBJ2-6 TRBV5-6
TGTGCCAGCAGTGACCGGGACGGCAAAAACATTCAGTACTTC CASSDRDGKNIQYF NA many 14 TRBJ2-4 TRBV6-1
TGCAGCGTTGTAGAGGGAGGCTCCTACGAGCAGTACTTC CSVVEGGSYEQYF NA NA 13 TRBJ2-7 TRBV29-1
TGTGCCAGCAACGGTCAGGGGTTAACCGGGGAGCTGTTTTTT CASNGQGLTGELFF NA NA 14 TRBJ2-2 TRBV12-3/TRBV12-4
TGCGCCAGCAGCCCGGAGTCGGGGGGCTCTAACTATGGCTACACCTTC CASSPESGGSNYGYTF NA few 16 TRBJ1-2 TRBV4-3
TGTGCCAGCACCCTAGGGACGGGACAGGGGGGCTATGGCTACACCTTC CASTLGTGQGGYGYTF TRBD1 NA 16 TRBJ1-2 TRBV12-3/TRBV12-4
TGTGCCAGGCAAGAGCGGGGGGGTCACAATGAGCAGTTCTTC CARQERGGHNEQFF TRBD2 NA 14 TRBJ2-1 TRBV6-4
TGTGCCTGGAGTGTCTCAGATACGCAGTATTTT CAWSVSDTQYF NA few 11 TRBJ2-3 TRBV30
TGCGCCAGCAGCCAAAACGGGGACTACAATGAGCAGTTCTTC CASSQNGDYNEQFF NA NA 14 TRBJ2-1 TRBV4-3
TGTGCCAGGCCCAAGGAAGGACGCGGGAGGAGCACAGATACGCAGTATTTT CARPKEGRGRSTDTQYF TRBD2 NA 17 TRBJ2-3 TRBV7-3
TGTGCCAGCAGTGACCCGGGACTAGCGGACAATGAGCAGTTCTTC CASSDPGLADNEQFF TRBD2 NA 15 TRBJ2-1 TRBV25-1
TGCGCCAGCAGCCCGGACGCCTCGTCCCTCTCCTACGAGCAGTACTTC CASSPDASSLSYEQYF NA few 16 TRBJ2-7 TRBV4-1
TGTGCCAGCAGTATAGGACATGAGCAGTTCTTC CASSIGHEQFF NA few 11 TRBJ2-1 TRBV25-1
TGTGCCATCAGTGAGCCAGCGGGCCTATACGAGCAGTACTTC CAISEPAGLYEQYF NA NA 14 TRBJ2-7 TRBV10-3
TGTGCCAGCAGCCCGAACAGGGGTAGATACTCTGGGGCCAACGTCCTGACTTTC CASSPNRGRYSGANVLTF TRBD1 NA 18 TRBJ2-6 TRBV7-2
TGCGCCAGCAGCTACTACTTCCTAGCGGGGGGGCCCACAGATACGCAGTATTTT CASSYYFLAGGPTDTQYF TRBD2 NA 18 TRBJ2-3 TRBV5-1
TGCGCGCACGGAATGGACACTGAAGCTTTCTTT CAHGMDTEAFF NA NA 11 TRBJ1-1 TRBV10-1
TGTGCCTGGCGGGACAGGGAAAAAGGCTATGATGGCTACACCTTC CAWRDREKGYDGYTF TRBD1 few 15 TRBJ1-2 TRBV30
TGTGCCAGCAGCTTAAGGAGGGGAGTAGGCACAGATACGCAGTATTTT CASSLRRGVGTDTQYF NA NA 16 TRBJ2-3 TRBV7-2